Below are 10 T cell receptor beta chains sequenced from a single sample in a study of blood T cell repertoires in COVID-19. Here immunoSEQ multiplex PCR was the method, and the copy in TCRdb shows in-frame clones only, minus some. The sample has fewer than 250,000 clones; roughly 80% are singletons. Specimen: peripheral blood. Receptor source: a woman aged 55-69 years with COVID-19, enrolled during active disease.

The rearrangement links TRBV3-1 (or the pseudogene TRBV3-2) to TRBJ1-1; D uncertain. The germline V and J ends were trimmed by 4 bases and 5 bases, with 20 bases remaining between them. Germline values: CDR1 LGHDT, CDR2 YNNKEL (reference sequence). CDR3 length equals 16 residues. The CDR3 loop is CASSLGWDQRRTEAFF. As DNA, the CDR3 is TGTGCCAGCAGCCTAGGATGGGATCAAAGGAGGACTGAAGCTTTCTTT.

As DNA, the CDR3 is TGCAGTGCTGGCGGGGGAGATACGCAGTATTTT. Its protein is CSAGGGDTQYF. The genes are TRBV20-1 and TRBJ2-3; 7 bases are shared with TRBD2. The CDR3 has 11 residues. CDR1 DFQATT and CDR2 SNEGSKA come from the germline V gene (reference sequence). With V trimmed by 5 bases and J by 5 bases, 1 base remained unmatched.

The rearrangement uses TRBV5-6 and TRBJ2-7; 7 nucleotides agree with TRBD1. The DNA end is more similar to TRBJ2-5, so the J call may be wrong. CDR3 size: 12 residues. The germline V gene encodes CDR1 SGHDT and CDR2 YYEEEE. The CDR3 sequence: CASSWTGETQYF. The CDR3 DNA follows: TGTGCCAGCAGCTGGACAGGAGAGACCCAGTACTTC.

Points on this clone: Other DNA sequences within the sample encode an identical CDR3. V gene TRBV7-3 combines with J gene TRBJ2-2; D is perhaps TRBD2 (5 bases). This CDR3 is built from 14 residues. Germline CDR1 and CDR2: SGHTA and FQGTGA. V shed 2 bases and J shed 2 bases, with 6 bases lying between them. The CDR3 is CASSLLANTGELFF. The DNA of the CDR3 is TGTGCCAGCAGCTTACTAGCAAACACCGGGGAGCTGTTTTTT.

V and J are TRBV3-1 (or the pseudogene TRBV3-2) and TRBJ2-2; 9 bases align to TRBD2. The CDR3 sequence is 16 residues long. V was pared by 4 bases and J by 5 bases, with 8 bases of the junction left unmatched. Per the germline V gene, CDR1 is LGHDT and CDR2 is YNNKEL (reference sequence). CDR3 bases: TGTGCCAGCAGCCCGAGCGGGGGGATCTGGACCGGGGAGCTGTTTTTT. Encoded protein: CASSPSGGIWTGELFF.

This rearrangement joins TRBV7-9 to TRBJ1-1; D perhaps matches TRBD1 (6 bases). The CDR3 spans 15 residues. With 4 bases removed from V and 1 base from J, the gap between germline ends came to 13 bases. Germline CDR1 reads SEHNR; CDR2 reads FQNEAQ (reference sequence). CDR3 sequence: CASSSQGPPNTEAFF. In DNA form, the CDR3 reads TGTGCCAGCAGCTCTCAGGGGCCGCCGAACACTGAAGCTTTCTTT.

V usage is TRBV28 and J usage is TRBJ1-4; D remains ambiguous. CDR3 length: 15 residues. CDR1 and CDR2 (germline): MDHEN, SYDVKM. Trimming stripped 2 bases from V and 5 bases from J, with 12 bases between. This chain's CDR3 is CASSLKRTRNEKLFF. The CDR3 DNA reads TGTGCCAGCAGTTTAAAGCGAACGAGAAATGAAAAACTGTTTTTT.

Points on this clone: One end of the junction fails to match germline, which may point to a read error. This sequence joins TRBV7-7 and TRBJ2-3; perhaps TRBD2 as D (6 bases). There are 15 residues in the CDR3. Per germline, CDR1 SSHAT and CDR2 FNYEAQ (reference sequence). CDR3 in amino acids: CASSVGLASTDTQYF. DNA for the CDR3: TGTGCTAGCAGCGTGGGACTTGCTAGCACAGATACGCAGTATTTT.

The gene calls are TRBV9 and TRBJ2-1, with TRBD2 matching 11 bases. The germline V gene has CDR1 SGDLS and CDR2 YYNGEE. The CDR3 spans 15 residues. V shed 0 bases and J 7 bases; nucleotides not matched to a gene: 3. The CDR3 reads CASSVVAGGGNEQFF. The CDR3 DNA follows: TGTGCCAGCAGCGTAGTAGCGGGAGGGGGGAATGAGCAGTTCTTC.

This clone has a handful of counts. This chain links TRBV7-9 with TRBJ2-3; 11 positions agree with TRBD2. Per the germline V gene, CDR1 is SEHNR and CDR2 is FQNEAQ (reference sequence). Trimming took 1 base from V and 2 from J; bases not matched to a gene: 5. This CDR3 has 17 amino acids. The CDR3 bases are TGTGCCAGCAGCTTAGGACTAGCGGGGACCTACACAGATACGCAGTATTTT. Translation: CASSLGLAGTYTDTQYF.